A single sample gave rise to the 15 T cell receptor beta chains below, sequenced in a study of CD8+ T cells in alopecia areata. Reverse transcribed after extraction, RNA yielded cDNA as the sequencing template. Libraries were prepared by immunoSEQ multiplex PCR; TCRdb keeps only in-frame clonotypes and omits some of them. Among about 150,000 clones listed, approximately 60% were seen once. Sequenced sample: CD8+ T cells sorted from blood. These receptors all come from a human donor in good health.

V is TRBV5-1 and J is TRBJ1-5, with D maybe TRBD1 (6 bases). Germline values: CDR1 SGHRS, CDR2 YFSETQ. The CDR3 extends over 14 amino acids. The ends were cut back, 4 bases at V and 9 bases at J, with 17 bases in the middle. CDR3 loop: CASSLTGAPLPQHF. The CDR3 bases are TGCGCCAGCAGCCTGACAGGCGCTCCCCTGCCCCAGCATTTT.

The V and J genes are TRBV2 and TRBJ2-7; D uncertain. V gave up 6 bases and J gave up 1 base, with 10 bases separating them. From germline, CDR1 is SNHLY and CDR2 FYNNEI. This CDR3 is 13 amino acids long. For the CDR3, the DNA is TGTGCCAGCAGGGTGATAGATTCCTACGAGCAGTACTTC. As protein: CASRVIDSYEQYF. Combining the CDR3 with reference TRBV2 and TRBJ2-7 gives the whole variable domain EPEVTQTPSHQVTQMGQEVILRCVPISNHLYFYWYRQILGQKVEFLVSFYNNEISEKSEIFDDQFSVERPDGSNFTLKIRSTKLEDSAMYFCASRVIDSYEQYFGPGTRLTVT.

The rearrangement joins TRBV5-1 to TRBJ2-1, with D tentatively TRBD2 (6 bases). CDR1 and CDR2 (germline): SGHRS, YFSETQ. V lost 2 bases and J lost 0, with 12 bases in between. The CDR3 length is 16 residues. The CDR3 DNA sequence: TGCGCCAGCAGCTTTTCCGAGACTAGCTCCTACAATGAGCAGTTCTTC. Protein sequence: CASSFSETSSYNEQFF.

Of note for this clone: Other nucleotide sequences in the sample specify the same CDR3. The chain is built from TRBV9 and TRBJ2-3; D is unclear. This CDR3 is built from 13 residues. Germline assignment: CDR1 SGDLS and CDR2 YYNGEE. With 7 bases removed from V and 2 bases from J, the gap between germline ends came to 11 bases. This chain's CDR3 is CASSGGTTDTQYF. The CDR3 region has the DNA TGTGCCAGCTCAGGTGGCACCACAGATACGCAGTATTTT.

The chain employs TRBV19 and TRBJ2-1; D not resolved. V was pared by 7 bases and J by 1 base, with 20 bases between. The CDR3 contains 17 residues. In germline, CDR1 is LNHDA, CDR2 SQIVND (reference sequence). CDR3 sequence (DNA): TGTGCCAGTACTACGTGGGGTCGAGTGGGTTCCTACAATGAGCAGTTCTTC. It codes for CASTTWGRVGSYNEQFF.

This clone was seen a few times. The V call is TRBV29-1, the J call TRBJ2-2; D call uncertain. Trimming pared 4 bases from V and 5 bases from J, leaving 5 bases between. The CDR3 contains 11 residues. The germline CDR1 and CDR2 sequences are SQVTM and ANQGSEA. DNA of the CDR3: TGCAGCGTTGTAATTACCGGGGAGCTGTTTTTT. It codes for CSVVITGELFF.

The rearrangement joins TRBV29-1 to TRBJ2-1; D is undetermined. This CDR3 has 12 residues. V lost 3 bases and J lost 0, with 3 bases in between. The germline V gene encodes CDR1 SQVTM and CDR2 ANQGSEA. CDR3 sequence: CSVDYSYNEQFF. Written as DNA, the CDR3 is TGCAGCGTTGATTACTCCTACAATGAGCAGTTCTTC.

This clone has more than one count but fewer than ten. The chain employs TRBV2 and TRBJ2-2; perhaps TRBD2 as D (5 bases). Germline V gene sequence: CDR1 SNHLY, CDR2 FYNNEI. V lost 2 bases and J lost 7, with 14 bases in between. The CDR3 is 15 residues long. CDR3: CASSESGWIGGELFF. The CDR3 region has the DNA TGTGCCAGCAGTGAAAGCGGATGGATCGGCGGGGAGCTGTTTTTT.

This chain joins TRBV29-1 and TRBJ2-1, with 11 bases fitting TRBD2. There are 15 residues in the CDR3. In germline, CDR1 is SQVTM, CDR2 ANQGSEA. The V gene end was trimmed by 0 bases and the J gene end by 10 bases; junction bases not matched to a gene: 8. CDR3 amino acids: CSVEDKLAGAREQFF. CDR3 nucleotides: TGCAGCGTTGAAGATAAACTAGCGGGAGCACGAGAGCAGTTCTTC.

The chain carries TRBV18 and TRBJ1-1; D not certain. Germline values: CDR1 KGHSH, CDR2 LQKENI. This CDR3 is built from 18 residues. V lost 8 bases to trimming and J lost 2 bases, with 27 bases between them. In nucleotides, the CDR3 is TGTGCCAGCACAACCCCCGGCCTGGGAGGGTCTGTCAACACTGAAGCTTTCTTT. Its protein is CASTTPGLGGSVNTEAFF.

The chain has TRBV29-1 and TRBJ2-1, with D hard to call. The germline gives CDR1 SQVTM, CDR2 ANQGSEA. V shed 0 bases and J shed 8 bases, with 5 bases lying between them. This CDR3 is 11 amino acids long. The CDR3 sequence is CSVEDRDEQFF. The CDR3 bases are TGCAGCGTTGAAGATCGGGATGAGCAGTTCTTC.

This clone showed up just a few times. The chain recombines TRBV10-3 with TRBJ2-5; 8 bases align to TRBD2. The germline V gene has CDR1 ENHRY and CDR2 SYGVKD. With V trimmed by 10 bases and J by 0 bases, 7 bases remained unmatched. The CDR3 covers 14 residues. The CDR3 region has the DNA TGTGCCACCGCTAGCGGGCACAACCAAGAGACCCAGTACTTC. Translation: CATASGHNQETQYF.

V is TRBV7-9 and J is TRBJ2-7, with a possible D match to TRBD2 (5 bases). This CDR3 is built from 15 residues. In germline, CDR1 is SEHNR, CDR2 FQNEAQ (reference sequence). Between the trimmed V and J ends, which lost 2 bases and 3 bases, there was a span of 14 bases. CDR3 DNA sequence: TGTGCCAGCAGCTTAACCGGGAACCCCATCTACGAGCAGTACTTC. This sequence encodes CASSLTGNPIYEQYF.

This rearrangement joins TRBV11-2 to TRBJ2-7; D unresolved. V lost 8 bases and J lost 4, with 12 bases in between. CDR1 and CDR2 from the germline V gene are SGHAT and FQNNGV. The CDR3 runs 12 residues. CDR3 in DNA: TGTGCCAGCGGGGTGGAGACTTACGAGCAGTACTTC. Translation gives CASGVETYEQYF. Supplemented by reference TRBV11-2 and TRBJ2-7, the full variable domain reads EAGVAQSPRYKIIEKRQSVAFWCNPISGHATLYWYQQILGQGPKLLIQFQNNGVVDDSQLPKDRFSAERLKGVDSTLKIQPAKLEDSAVYLCASGVETYEQYFGPGTRLTVT.

This sequence joins TRBV7-9 and TRBJ2-1; D possibly matches TRBD1 or TRBD2 (5 bases each). The V gene lost 4 bases and the J gene lost 6 bases, with 7 bases spanning the gap. The CDR3 has 12 residues. The V gene's germline CDR1 is SEHNR and CDR2 FQNEAQ (reference sequence). CDR3 DNA sequence: TGTGCCAGCAGCTCGGGGCCCAATGAGCAGTTCTTC. This encodes CASSSGPNEQFF.